The clone carrying this T cell receptor (beta chain) was detected a few times. Antigen unknown. This CDR3 has 13 amino acids. V was shortened by 1 base and J by 7 bases, with 11 bases between the two germline ends. The germline V gene encodes CDR1 LGHNA and CDR2 YNFKEQ. The data are from a study of T cells after yellow fever vaccination. Overall study context: Fractions of low cell number were prepared using SMART-Seq v4 Ultra Low Input.

Conversion of TCR transcripts into cDNA relied on 5'RACE template switching, which added a universal primer site and UMIs. Each CDR3 protein is one row after TCRdb ran MiXCR on the 5' RACE reads. The sample contains around 250,000 distinct CDR3 sequences, 6.9% of which appear only once. Study results and caveats: Any FACS-sorted repertoire could hold abundant clonotypes that contaminate it from the bulk population.

This chain connects TRBV4-2 to TRBJ2-7, with TRBD1 as a possible D gene (6 bases). Sequenced here: CD4+ T cells sorted from PBMCs, sampled 15 days after the yellow fever booster vaccination. This sequence was found in a young man who received the YFV17D yellow fever vaccine. CDR3 loop: CASSQGGRGEQYF. CDR3 bases: TGTGCCAGCAGCCAAGGCGGCAGGGGTGAGCAGTACTTC.